This TCR beta chain was sequenced during a study of blood T cell repertoires in COVID-19. V was shortened by 4 bases and J by 2 bases, with 12 bases between the two germline ends. Germline V gene sequence: CDR1 SGHTA, CDR2 FQGTGA. CDR3 length equals 14 residues. Each recovered donor of Cohort 3 presented with two negative PCRs, clearance, or symptom resolution. Measured with immunoSEQ multiplex PCR; TCRdb has only the in-frame clones, and not every one. Among some 180,000 clones listed, 75% to 90% were seen once. Sequenced: PBMCs or T cells enriched from blood (not recorded which). The sequence derives from a middle-aged man who had recovered from COVID-19. This chain connects TRBV7-3 to TRBJ2-7; a weak D match, TRBD1 (5 bases). Written as DNA, the CDR3 is TGTGCCAGCAGCTCCTTTACAGGACCCTACGAGCAGTACTTC. Its protein product is CASSSFTGPYEQYF.